These T cell receptor beta chains were read from a single sample in a study of T cell changes during pregnancy in multiple sclerosis. Generated by immunoSEQ multiplex PCR, the TCRdb table keeps only in-frame clones and is missing some. The sample contains tens of thousands of clones, 80% to 95% of which appear only once. The specimen was CD4+ T cells from peripheral blood mononuclear cells, collected after pregnancy. These receptors originate from a female donor in good health, enrolled as a control in a pregnancy study. Both conserved end residues are part of each CDR3. D genes are given only for firm matches. Rows give clone size only sometimes, using once, few, many, or a class for an expanded clone.

V: TRBV10-2
size: once
D: .
J: TRBJ1-1
DNA: TGCGCCAGCAGTGATACAGGGCCGAACACTGAAGCTTTCTTT
CDR3: CASSDTGPNTEAFF

V: TRBV7-9
size: .
D: TRBD1
J: TRBJ2-1
DNA: TGTGCCAGCAGCTCCGGGACAGGAGGGTTTTTTTCCTACAATGAGCAGTTCTTC
CDR3: CASSSGTGGFFSYNEQFF

V: TRBV2
size: .
D: .
J: TRBJ1-5
DNA: TGTGCCAGCAAGGCTCGCAGGGGTAGCAATCAGCCCCAGCATTTT
CDR3: CASKARRGSNQPQHF

V: TRBV9
size: .
D: .
J: TRBJ1-3
DNA: TGTGCCAGCAGCAATCAGGTATCTGAAAGAAACACCATATATTTT
CDR3: CASSNQVSERNTIYF

V: TRBV2
size: .
D: .
J: TRBJ1-6
DNA: TGTGCCAGCAGTGACGGGCCCCTGTGGGGGGGCCATTCACCCCTCCACTTT
CDR3: CASSDGPLWGGHSPLHF

V: TRBV19
size: .
D: TRBD1
J: TRBJ2-7
DNA: TGTGCCAGTAGTGATGACAGGGGCGGATCGGCCCTCGGTAAGCAGTACTTC
CDR3: CASSDDRGGSALGKQYF

V: TRBV5-4
size: .
D: TRBD1
J: TRBJ1-6
DNA: TGTGCCAGCAGCTTGGGAGGGACAGATAATTCACCCCTCCACTTT
CDR3: CASSLGGTDNSPLHF

V: TRBV27
size: .
D: .
J: TRBJ1-1
DNA: TGTGCCAGCAGTTTTAATCCGACAGCTCAAGCTTTCTTT
CDR3: CASSFNPTAQAFF

V: TRBV19
size: .
D: .
J: TRBJ1-5
DNA: TGTGCCAGTAGTCGTATGGGGCAGAACCATCAGCCCCAGCATTTT
CDR3: CASSRMGQNHQPQHF

V: TRBV2
size: .
D: TRBD2
J: TRBJ2-3
DNA: TGTGCCAGCAGGACCGGACTAGCGGGGGACACAGATACGCAGTATTTT
CDR3: CASRTGLAGDTDTQYF

V: TRBV7-2
size: .
D: TRBD2
J: TRBJ2-7
DNA: TGTGCCAGCAGCGCCACCGGGGGGGGACTTTCCTACGAGCAGTACTTC
CDR3: CASSATGGGLSYEQYF

V: TRBV28
size: .
D: .
J: TRBJ1-1
DNA: TGTGCCAGCAGTTTGCCCAAAGACCGCCATACTCACAGGGAAGCTTTCTTT
CDR3: CASSLPKDRHTHREAFF

V: TRBV7-9
size: .
D: .
J: TRBJ2-1
DNA: TGTGCCAGCAGGGGCAGGGTAGCCTACAATGAGCAGTTCTTC
CDR3: CASRGRVAYNEQFF

V: TRBV5-1
size: .
D: .
J: TRBJ2-3
DNA: TGCGCCAGCCGCTGGCAGGTTACCAACACAGATACGCAGTATTTT
CDR3: CASRWQVTNTDTQYF

V: TRBV19
size: .
D: .
J: TRBJ2-3
DNA: TGTGCCAGTAGGGCGGGCAGTACTATTTTCACAGATACGCAGTATTTT
CDR3: CASRAGSTIFTDTQYF

V: TRBV2
size: .
D: .
J: TRBJ1-2
DNA: TGTGCCAGCACGCGGGTAGGCGGCTACACCTTC
CDR3: CASTRVGGYTF

V: TRBV11-3
size: .
D: .
J: TRBJ2-1
DNA: TGTGCCAGCAACAACCCCCTAGTCCACAATGAGCAGTTCTTC
CDR3: CASNNPLVHNEQFF

V: TRBV9
size: .
D: TRBD2
J: TRBJ2-1
DNA: TGTGCCAGCAGCTTGAGGACTAGCGGTACGTCGGGCAATGAGCAGTTCTTC
CDR3: CASSLRTSGTSGNEQFF

V: TRBV5-1
size: once
D: TRBD1
J: TRBJ1-5
DNA: TGCGCCAGCAGGACGGACAGGGTAGGCCAGCCCCAGCATTTT
CDR3: CASRTDRVGQPQHF

V: TRBV6-1
size: .
D: TRBD1
J: TRBJ2-5
DNA: TGTGCCAGCAGTGATTGGACAGGGCAAGAGACCCAGTACTTC
CDR3: CASSDWTGQETQYF

V: TRBV6-1
size: .
D: .
J: TRBJ1-6
DNA: TGTGCCAGCAGTGAGGTTCAGGTCAGGGATTCACCCCTCCACTTT
CDR3: CASSEVQVRDSPLHF

V: TRBV7-9
size: .
D: TRBD2
J: TRBJ2-3
DNA: TGTGCCAGCAGCTTAGCCGCCGGGACTAGCGGAACTACAGATACGCAGTATTTT
CDR3: CASSLAAGTSGTTDTQYF

V: TRBV27
size: .
D: TRBD2
J: TRBJ2-3
DNA: TGTGCCAGCAGCCTCTCACGACTAGCGGGAGTAGATACGCAGTATTTT
CDR3: CASSLSRLAGVDTQYF

V: TRBV19
size: .
D: TRBD1
J: TRBJ2-4
DNA: TGTGCCAGTAGGAAGAGGACAGGGCAGGAAAACATTCAGTACTTC
CDR3: CASRKRTGQENIQYF

V: TRBV7-8
size: .
D: .
J: TRBJ2-7
DNA: TGTGCCAGCAGCCCCCATGGACAGGGAGGGTACGAGCAGTACTTC
CDR3: CASSPHGQGGYEQYF

V: TRBV7-9
size: once
D: TRBD2
J: TRBJ2-5
DNA: TGTGCCAGCAGCTTACCGAGACTAGCGGGGGGGCAAGAGACCCAGTACTTC
CDR3: CASSLPRLAGGQETQYF

V: TRBV5-1
size: .
D: TRBD1
J: TRBJ1-3
DNA: TGCGCCAGCAGCTTTAAAGGGGGCATCTCTGGAAACACCATATATTTT
CDR3: CASSFKGGISGNTIYF

V: TRBV28
size: .
D: .
J: TRBJ1-2
DNA: TGTGCCAGCGGTACGGGGGGCAAGAACTATGGCTACACCTTC
CDR3: CASGTGGKNYGYTF

V: TRBV5-1
size: once
D: .
J: TRBJ2-5
DNA: TGCGCCAGCAGCTTGGGGGGTGGACAGCAAGAGACCCAGTACTTC
CDR3: CASSLGGGQQETQYF

V: TRBV2
size: .
D: .
J: TRBJ2-2
DNA: TGTGCCAGCAGTGATTGGTCTCCGAGCACCGGGGAGCTGTTTTTT
CDR3: CASSDWSPSTGELFF

V: TRBV18
size: .
D: TRBD2
J: TRBJ2-5
DNA: TGTGCCAGCTCACCCTCGTCTAGCGGGCGTCGCCAAGAGACCCAGTACTTC
CDR3: CASSPSSSGRRQETQYF

V: TRBV4-1
size: .
D: .
J: TRBJ2-7
DNA: TGCGCCAGCAGCCAAGGGGTCGGCGGTATTTACGAGCAGTACTTC
CDR3: CASSQGVGGIYEQYF

V: TRBV4-2
size: few
D: TRBD2
J: TRBJ2-5
DNA: TGTGCCAGCAGCCAAGGGGCTAGCGGGGGGCAAGAGACCCAGTACTTC
CDR3: CASSQGASGGQETQYF

V: TRBV6-5
size: .
D: .
J: TRBJ1-5
DNA: TGTGCCAGCAGTTCTCCCTCCCTCAATCAGCCCCAGCATTTT
CDR3: CASSSPSLNQPQHF

V: TRBV28
size: .
D: TRBD1
J: TRBJ1-2
DNA: TGTGCCAGCAGTTTATGGGTCGACAGGGAGGGCTACACCTTC
CDR3: CASSLWVDREGYTF

V: TRBV4-2
size: .
D: TRBD2
J: TRBJ2-1
DNA: TGTGCCAGCAACCTCGGGGCGTTCTCTAGCGGGAGGCAGTACAATGAGCAGTTCTTC
CDR3: CASNLGAFSSGRQYNEQFF

V: TRBV18
size: .
D: TRBD2
J: TRBJ2-3
DNA: TGTGCCAGCTCACCCCTGACTAGCGGTTATAAAACAGATACGCAGTATTTT
CDR3: CASSPLTSGYKTDTQYF

V: TRBV19
size: .
D: .
J: TRBJ2-2
DNA: TGTGCCAGTAGTATCCAGGGGACCGGGGAGCTGTTTTTT
CDR3: CASSIQGTGELFF

V: TRBV11-2
size: .
D: TRBD2
J: TRBJ2-3
DNA: TGTGCCAGCAGCGGCCTGTCTAGCGGGAGAGTTCGAGATACGCAGTATTTT
CDR3: CASSGLSSGRVRDTQYF

V: TRBV30
size: .
D: .
J: TRBJ1-5
DNA: TGTGCCTGGAATCTACGCGGGGGGAATCAGCCCCAGCATTTT
CDR3: CAWNLRGGNQPQHF

V: TRBV28
size: .
D: .
J: TRBJ2-3
DNA: TGTGCCAGCAGTTTATTTGGGGGCGGCACAGATACGCAGTATTTT
CDR3: CASSLFGGGTDTQYF

V: TRBV9
size: .
D: TRBD1
J: TRBJ1-1
DNA: TGTGCCAGCAGCGTTGTCCCGGGACAGGGGGGGAGCCCTGAAGCTTTCTTT
CDR3: CASSVVPGQGGSPEAFF

V: TRBV11-3
size: few
D: .
J: TRBJ2-1
DNA: TGTGCCAGCAGCTTATCCCCCGAGTACAATGAGCAGTTCTTC
CDR3: CASSLSPEYNEQFF

V: TRBV10-3
size: .
D: TRBD2
J: TRBJ2-7
DNA: TGTGCCACCGGGGGGTTACCGGGAGACCGCTCCTACGAGCAGTACTTC
CDR3: CATGGLPGDRSYEQYF

V: TRBV18
size: .
D: .
J: TRBJ2-5
DNA: TGTGCCAGCTCACCCAGGGAAGCTGGTGGGCAAGAGACCCAGTACTTC
CDR3: CASSPREAGGQETQYF

V: TRBV2
size: .
D: .
J: TRBJ1-1
DNA: TGTGCCAGCAGTGAAGCCACGGGGGGCACTGAAGCTTTCTTT
CDR3: CASSEATGGTEAFF

V: TRBV5-6
size: .
D: .
J: TRBJ2-2
DNA: TGTGCCAGCAGCTGGGGAGAGGGCGGGGAGCTGTTTTTT
CDR3: CASSWGEGGELFF

V: TRBV5-6
size: .
D: .
J: TRBJ2-3
DNA: TGTGCCAGCACACTAGTGGGTCCCGCAGATACGCAGTATTTT
CDR3: CASTLVGPADTQYF

V: TRBV14
size: few
D: TRBD2
J: TRBJ2-2
DNA: TGTGCCAGCAGCCAAAGGACTAGCGGCACCGGGGAGCTGTTTTTT
CDR3: CASSQRTSGTGELFF

V: TRBV12-1
size: .
D: .
J: TRBJ2-3
DNA: TGTGCCAGCAGCTTTGCGGGACTAGCGGGAGACTTAGATACGCAGTATTTT
CDR3: CASSFAGLAGDLDTQYF

V: TRBV30
size: .
D: .
J: TRBJ2-1
DNA: TGTGCCTGGAGTGTAGATATTCGGGGGTTAGGTACGGGCAATGAGCAGTTCTTC
CDR3: CAWSVDIRGLGTGNEQFF

V: TRBV7-8
size: few
D: .
J: TRBJ2-3
DNA: TGTGCCAGCATCGACGGGAGTTCAGATACGCAGTATTTT
CDR3: CASIDGSSDTQYF

V: TRBV18
size: few
D: TRBD1
J: TRBJ1-2
DNA: TGTGCCAGCTCACTCCCCGGGACAGGGGGCTCTGGCTACACCTTC
CDR3: CASSLPGTGGSGYTF

V: TRBV27
size: .
D: TRBD1
J: TRBJ1-2
DNA: TGTGCCAGCAGGGAGAGAGGGGGCATTAACTATGGCTACACCTTC
CDR3: CASRERGGINYGYTF

V: TRBV5-1
size: .
D: .
J: TRBJ1-2
DNA: TGCGCCAGCAGCTTGAAAGGGGATTTCGATGGCTACACCTTC
CDR3: CASSLKGDFDGYTF

V: TRBV28
size: .
D: TRBD1
J: TRBJ2-3
DNA: TGTGCCAGCAGGACAACAGGGGGGGATACGCAGTATTTT
CDR3: CASRTTGGDTQYF

V: TRBV7-6
size: .
D: .
J: TRBJ1-1
DNA: TGTGCCAGCAGCTTAGTTTGGGTGGGGCAGGGGCGGGGGGACACTGAAGCTTTCTTT
CDR3: CASSLVWVGQGRGDTEAFF